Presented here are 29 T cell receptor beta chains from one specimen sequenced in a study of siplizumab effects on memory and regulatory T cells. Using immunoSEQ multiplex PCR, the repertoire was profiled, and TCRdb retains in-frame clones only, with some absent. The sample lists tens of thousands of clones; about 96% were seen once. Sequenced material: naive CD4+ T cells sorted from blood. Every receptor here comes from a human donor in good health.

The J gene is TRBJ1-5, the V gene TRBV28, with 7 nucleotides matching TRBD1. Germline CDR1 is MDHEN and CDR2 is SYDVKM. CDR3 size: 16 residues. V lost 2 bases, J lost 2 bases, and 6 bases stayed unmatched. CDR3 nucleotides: TGTGCCAGCAGTTTAACAGGGGCGAACGGCAATCAGCCCCAGCATTTT. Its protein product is CASSLTGANGNQPQHF.

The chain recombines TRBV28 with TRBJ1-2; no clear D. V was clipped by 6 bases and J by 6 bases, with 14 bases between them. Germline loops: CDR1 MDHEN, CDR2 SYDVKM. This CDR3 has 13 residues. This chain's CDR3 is CASRPFIKDGYTF. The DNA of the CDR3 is TGTGCCAGCAGACCCTTTATTAAGGATGGCTACACCTTC.

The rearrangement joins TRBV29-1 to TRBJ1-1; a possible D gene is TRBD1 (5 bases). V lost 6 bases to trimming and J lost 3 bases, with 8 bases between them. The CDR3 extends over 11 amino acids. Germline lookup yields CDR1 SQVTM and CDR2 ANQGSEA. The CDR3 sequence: CSVTRDTEAFF. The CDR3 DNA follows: TGCAGCGTGACCAGGGACACTGAAGCTTTCTTT.

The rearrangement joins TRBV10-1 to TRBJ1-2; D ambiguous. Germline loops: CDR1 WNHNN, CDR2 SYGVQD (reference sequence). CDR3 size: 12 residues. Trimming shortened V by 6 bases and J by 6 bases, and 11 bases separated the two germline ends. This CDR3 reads CASRGKEDGYTF. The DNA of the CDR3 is TGCGCCAGCAGGGGGAAGGAAGATGGCTACACCTTC.

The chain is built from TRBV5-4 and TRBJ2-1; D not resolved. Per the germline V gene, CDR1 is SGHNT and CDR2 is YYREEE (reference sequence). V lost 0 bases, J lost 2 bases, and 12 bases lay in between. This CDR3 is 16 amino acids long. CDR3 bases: TGTGCCAGCAGCTTGGGAGACGGGCTTCCCTACAATGAGCAGTTCTTC. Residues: CASSLGDGLPYNEQFF.

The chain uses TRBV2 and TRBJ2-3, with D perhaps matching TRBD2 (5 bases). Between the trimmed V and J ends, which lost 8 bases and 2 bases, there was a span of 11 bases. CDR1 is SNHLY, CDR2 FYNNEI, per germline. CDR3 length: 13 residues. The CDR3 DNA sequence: TGTGCCAGCGTACTCCGGGACACAGATACGCAGTATTTT. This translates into CASVLRDTDTQYF.

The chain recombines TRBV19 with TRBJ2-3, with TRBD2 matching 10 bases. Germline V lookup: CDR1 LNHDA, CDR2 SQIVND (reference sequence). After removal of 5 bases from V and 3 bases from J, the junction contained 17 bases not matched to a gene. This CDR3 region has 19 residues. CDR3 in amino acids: CASSPYGARASGGTDTQYF. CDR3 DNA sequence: TGTGCCAGTAGTCCTTACGGCGCGAGGGCTAGCGGGGGAACAGATACGCAGTATTTT.

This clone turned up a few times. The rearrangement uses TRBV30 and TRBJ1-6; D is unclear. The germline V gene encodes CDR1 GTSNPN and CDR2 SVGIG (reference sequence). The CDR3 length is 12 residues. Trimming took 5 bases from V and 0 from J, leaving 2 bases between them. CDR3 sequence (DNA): TGTGCCTGGGGCTCCTATAATTCACCCCTCCACTTT. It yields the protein CAWGSYNSPLHF.

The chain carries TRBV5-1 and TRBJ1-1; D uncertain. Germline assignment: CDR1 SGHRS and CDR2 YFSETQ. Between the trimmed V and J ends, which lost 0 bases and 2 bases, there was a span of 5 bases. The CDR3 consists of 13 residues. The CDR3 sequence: CASSLAKNTEAFF. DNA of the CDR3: TGCGCCAGCAGCTTGGCGAAAAACACTGAAGCTTTCTTT.

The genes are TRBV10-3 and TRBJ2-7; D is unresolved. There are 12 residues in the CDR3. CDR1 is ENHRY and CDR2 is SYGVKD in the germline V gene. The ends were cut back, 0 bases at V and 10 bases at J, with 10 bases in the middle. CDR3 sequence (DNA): TGTGCCATCAGTGAGTCGATTTGGGAACAGTACTTC. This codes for CAISESIWEQYF.

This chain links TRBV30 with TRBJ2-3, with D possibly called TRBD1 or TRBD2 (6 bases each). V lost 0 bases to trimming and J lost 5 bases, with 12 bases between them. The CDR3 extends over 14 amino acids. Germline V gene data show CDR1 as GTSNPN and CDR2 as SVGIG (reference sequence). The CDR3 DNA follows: TGTGCCTGGAGTGTACAGGGAGGTAGAGATACGCAGTATTTT. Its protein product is CAWSVQGGRDTQYF.

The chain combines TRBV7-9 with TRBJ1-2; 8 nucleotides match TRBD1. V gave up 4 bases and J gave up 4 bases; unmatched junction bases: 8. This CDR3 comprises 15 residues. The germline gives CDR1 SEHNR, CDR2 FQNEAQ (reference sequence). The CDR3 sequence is CASSSLDRGSYGYTF. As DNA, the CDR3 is TGTGCCAGCAGCTCATTAGACAGGGGTAGCTATGGCTACACCTTC. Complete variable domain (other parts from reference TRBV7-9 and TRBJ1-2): DTGVSQNPRHKITKRGQNVTFRCDPISEHNRLYWYRQTLGQGPEFLTYFQNEAQLEKSRLLSDRFSAERPKGSFSTLEIQRTEQGDSAMYLCASSSLDRGSYGYTFGSGTRLTVV.

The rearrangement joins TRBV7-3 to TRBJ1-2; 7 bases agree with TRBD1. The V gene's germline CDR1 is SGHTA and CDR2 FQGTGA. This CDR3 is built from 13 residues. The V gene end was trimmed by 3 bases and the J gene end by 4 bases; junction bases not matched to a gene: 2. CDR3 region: CASSLRQGYGYTF. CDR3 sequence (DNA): TGTGCCAGCAGCTTGCGACAGGGCTATGGCTACACCTTC.

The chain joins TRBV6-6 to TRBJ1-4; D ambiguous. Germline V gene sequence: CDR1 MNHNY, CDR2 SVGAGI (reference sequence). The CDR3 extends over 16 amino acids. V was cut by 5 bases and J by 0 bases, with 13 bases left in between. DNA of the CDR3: TGTGCCAGCAGTACGGGTTCGCCAGCAACTAATGAAAAACTGTTTTTT. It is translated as CASSTGSPATNEKLFF.

DNA for the CDR3: TGTGCCAGCAGCCGAGCTAGCGGGGAGGGCGATACGCAGTATTTT. Translating gives CASSRASGEGDTQYF. The rearrangement links TRBV7-2 to TRBJ2-3, with TRBD2 matching over 9 bases. Looked up from germline, CDR1 is SGHTA and CDR2 is FQGNSA. Trimming removed 5 bases from V and 6 bases from J; junction bases left unmatched: 9. The CDR3 is 15 amino acids.

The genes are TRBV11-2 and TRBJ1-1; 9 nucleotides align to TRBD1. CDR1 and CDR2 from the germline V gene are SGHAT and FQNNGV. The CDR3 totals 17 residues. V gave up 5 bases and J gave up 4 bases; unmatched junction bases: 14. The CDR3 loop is CASSPGTGNRGGTEAFF. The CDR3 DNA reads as TGTGCCAGCAGCCCCGGGACAGGGAATAGGGGTGGCACTGAAGCTTTCTTT. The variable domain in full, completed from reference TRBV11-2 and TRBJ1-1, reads EAGVAQSPRYKIIEKRQSVAFWCNPISGHATLYWYQQILGQGPKLLIQFQNNGVVDDSQLPKDRFSAERLKGVDSTLKIQPAKLEDSAVYLCASSPGTGNRGGTEAFFGQGTRLTVV.

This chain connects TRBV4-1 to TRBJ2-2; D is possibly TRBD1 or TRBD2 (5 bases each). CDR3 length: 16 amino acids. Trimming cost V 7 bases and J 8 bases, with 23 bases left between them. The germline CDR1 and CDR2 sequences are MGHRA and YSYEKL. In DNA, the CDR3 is TGCGCCAGCAACCCACGGGGCCTCCCCGAGAAGGGGGAGCTGTTTTTT. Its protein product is CASNPRGLPEKGELFF.

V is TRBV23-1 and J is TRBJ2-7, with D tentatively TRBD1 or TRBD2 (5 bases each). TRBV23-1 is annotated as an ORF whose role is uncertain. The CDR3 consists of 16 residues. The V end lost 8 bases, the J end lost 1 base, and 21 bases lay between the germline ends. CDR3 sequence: CASRRGRADPSYEQYF. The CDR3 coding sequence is TGCGCCAGCCGCCGGGGCAGGGCGGACCCGTCCTACGAGCAGTACTTC.

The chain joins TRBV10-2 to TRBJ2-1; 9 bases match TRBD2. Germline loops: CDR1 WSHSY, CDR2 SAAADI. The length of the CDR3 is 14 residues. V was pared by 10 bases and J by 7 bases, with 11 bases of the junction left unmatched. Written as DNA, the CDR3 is TGCGCCACCGGGGTAGCGGGGGTCAGTAATGAGCAGTTCTTC. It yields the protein CATGVAGVSNEQFF.

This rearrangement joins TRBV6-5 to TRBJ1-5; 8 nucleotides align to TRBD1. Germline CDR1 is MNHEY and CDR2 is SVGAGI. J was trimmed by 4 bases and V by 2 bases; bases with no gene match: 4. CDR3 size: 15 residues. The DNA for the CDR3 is TGTGCCAGCAGTTACGGGACAGGTGGTAATCAGCCCCAGCATTTT. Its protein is CASSYGTGGNQPQHF.

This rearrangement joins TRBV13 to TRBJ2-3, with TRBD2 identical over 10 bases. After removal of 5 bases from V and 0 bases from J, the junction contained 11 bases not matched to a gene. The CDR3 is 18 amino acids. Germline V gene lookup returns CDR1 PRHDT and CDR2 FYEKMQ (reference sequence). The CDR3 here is CASSPGLAERISTDTQYF. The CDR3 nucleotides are TGTGCCAGCAGCCCCGGACTAGCGGAGAGAATTAGCACAGATACGCAGTATTTT.

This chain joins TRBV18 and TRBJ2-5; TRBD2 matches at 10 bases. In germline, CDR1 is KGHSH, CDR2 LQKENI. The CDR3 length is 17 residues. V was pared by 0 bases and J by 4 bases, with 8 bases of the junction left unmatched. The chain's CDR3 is CASSPPNSGGARETQYF. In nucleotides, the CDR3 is TGTGCCAGCTCACCACCGAACAGCGGGGGGGCGAGAGAGACCCAGTACTTC.

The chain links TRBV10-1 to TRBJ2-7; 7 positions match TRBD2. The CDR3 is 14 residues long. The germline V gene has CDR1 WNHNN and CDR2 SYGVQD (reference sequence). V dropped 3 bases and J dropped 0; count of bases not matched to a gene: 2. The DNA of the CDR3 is TGCGCCAGCAGTGAAGGGACTACCTCCTACGAGCAGTACTTC. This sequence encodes CASSEGTTSYEQYF.

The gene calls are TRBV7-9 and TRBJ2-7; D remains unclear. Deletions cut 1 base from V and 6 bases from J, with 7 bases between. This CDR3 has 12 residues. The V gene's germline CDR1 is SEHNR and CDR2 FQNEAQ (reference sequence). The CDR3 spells CASSLVAAEQYF. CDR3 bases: TGTGCCAGCAGCTTAGTTGCTGCCGAGCAGTACTTC.

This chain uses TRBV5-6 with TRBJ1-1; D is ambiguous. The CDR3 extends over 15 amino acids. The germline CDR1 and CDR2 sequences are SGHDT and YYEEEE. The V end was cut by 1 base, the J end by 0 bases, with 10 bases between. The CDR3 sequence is CASSLTVRLNTEAFF. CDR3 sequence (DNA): TGTGCCAGCAGCTTGACAGTCAGATTGAACACTGAAGCTTTCTTT.

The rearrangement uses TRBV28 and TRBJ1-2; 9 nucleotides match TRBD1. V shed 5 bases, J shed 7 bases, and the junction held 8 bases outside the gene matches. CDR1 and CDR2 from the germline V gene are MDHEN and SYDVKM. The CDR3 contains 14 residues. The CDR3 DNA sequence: TGTGCCAGCAGTACCGGGACAGGGAATGGTGGCTACACCTTC. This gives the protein CASSTGTGNGGYTF.

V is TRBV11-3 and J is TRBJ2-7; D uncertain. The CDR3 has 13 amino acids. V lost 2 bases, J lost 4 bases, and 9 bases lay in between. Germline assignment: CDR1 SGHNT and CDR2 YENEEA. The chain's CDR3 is CASSLRAGYEQYF. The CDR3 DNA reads TGTGCCAGCAGCTTACGAGCTGGATACGAGCAGTACTTC.

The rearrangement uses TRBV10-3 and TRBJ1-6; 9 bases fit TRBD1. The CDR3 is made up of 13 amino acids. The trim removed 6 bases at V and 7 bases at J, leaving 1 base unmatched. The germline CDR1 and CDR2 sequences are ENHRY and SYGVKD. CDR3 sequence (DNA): TGTGCCATCAGAGGGACAGGGAATTCACCCCTCCACTTT. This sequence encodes CAIRGTGNSPLHF.

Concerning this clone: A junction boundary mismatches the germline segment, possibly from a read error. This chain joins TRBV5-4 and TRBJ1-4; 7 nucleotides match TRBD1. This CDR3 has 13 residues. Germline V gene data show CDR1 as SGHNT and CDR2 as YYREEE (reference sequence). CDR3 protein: CASSPGTVEKLFF. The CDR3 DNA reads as TGCGCCAGCAGCCCAGGGACAGTCGAAAAACTGTTTTTT.